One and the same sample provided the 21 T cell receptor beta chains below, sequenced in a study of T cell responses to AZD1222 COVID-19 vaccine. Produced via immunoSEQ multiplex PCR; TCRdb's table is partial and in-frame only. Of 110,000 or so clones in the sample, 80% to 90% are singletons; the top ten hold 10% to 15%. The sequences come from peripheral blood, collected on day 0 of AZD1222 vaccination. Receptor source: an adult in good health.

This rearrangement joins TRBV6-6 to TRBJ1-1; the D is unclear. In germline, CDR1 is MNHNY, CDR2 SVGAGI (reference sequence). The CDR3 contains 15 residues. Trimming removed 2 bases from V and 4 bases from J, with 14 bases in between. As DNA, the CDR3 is TGTGCCAGCAGTTACAGGTCCTTGGGAACCACTGAAGCTTTCTTT. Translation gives CASSYRSLGTTEAFF.

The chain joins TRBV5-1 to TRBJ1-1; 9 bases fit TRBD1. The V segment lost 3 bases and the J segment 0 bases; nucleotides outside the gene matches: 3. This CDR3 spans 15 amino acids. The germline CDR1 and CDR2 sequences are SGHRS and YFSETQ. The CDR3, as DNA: TGCGCCAGCAGCTCGGGACAGGGTGTGAACACTGAAGCTTTCTTT. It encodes CASSSGQGVNTEAFF.

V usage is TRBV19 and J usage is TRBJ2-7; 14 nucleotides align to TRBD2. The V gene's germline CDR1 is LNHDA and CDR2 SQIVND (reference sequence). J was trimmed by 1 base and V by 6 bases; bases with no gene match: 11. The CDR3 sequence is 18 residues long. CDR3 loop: CASSQGAGTSGRSYEQYF. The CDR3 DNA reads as TGTGCCAGTAGCCAGGGAGCCGGGACTAGCGGGAGATCCTACGAGCAGTACTTC.

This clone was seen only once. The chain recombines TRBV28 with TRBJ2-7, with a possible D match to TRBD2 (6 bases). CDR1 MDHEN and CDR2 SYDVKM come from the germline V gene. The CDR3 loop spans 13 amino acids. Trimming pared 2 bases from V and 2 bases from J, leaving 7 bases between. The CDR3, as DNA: TGTGCCAGCAGTTTAGGCGGGACCTACGAGCAGTACTTC. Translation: CASSLGGTYEQYF. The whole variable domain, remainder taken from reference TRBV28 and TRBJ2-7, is DVKVTQSSRYLVKRTGEKVFLECVQDMDHENMFWYRQDPGLGLRLIYFSYDVKMKEKGDIPEGYSVSREKKERFSLILESASTNQTSMYLCASSLGGTYEQYFGPGTRLTVT.

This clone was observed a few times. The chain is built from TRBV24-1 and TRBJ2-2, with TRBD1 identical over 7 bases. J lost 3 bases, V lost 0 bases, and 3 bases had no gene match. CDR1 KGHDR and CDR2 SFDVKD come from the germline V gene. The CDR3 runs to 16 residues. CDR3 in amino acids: CATSDLQGGHTGELFF. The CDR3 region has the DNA TGTGCCACCAGTGATTTGCAAGGGGGCCACACCGGGGAGCTGTTTTTT.

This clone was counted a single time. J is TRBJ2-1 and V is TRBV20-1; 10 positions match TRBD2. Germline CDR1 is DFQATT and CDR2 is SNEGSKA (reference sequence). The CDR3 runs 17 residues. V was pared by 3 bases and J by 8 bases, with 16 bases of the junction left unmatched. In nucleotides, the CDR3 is TGCAGTGCTAGTAGAGGGGCCCCTAGCGGGAGTTGGGATGAGCAGTTCTTC. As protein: CSASRGAPSGSWDEQFF.

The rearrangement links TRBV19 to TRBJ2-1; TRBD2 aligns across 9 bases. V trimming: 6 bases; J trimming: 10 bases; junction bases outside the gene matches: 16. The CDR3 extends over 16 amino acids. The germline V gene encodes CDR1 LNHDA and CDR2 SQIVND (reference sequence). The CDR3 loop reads CASRQSSGTPRGEQFF. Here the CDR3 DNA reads TGTGCCAGTAGGCAGTCTAGCGGGACACCTAGAGGAGAGCAGTTCTTC.

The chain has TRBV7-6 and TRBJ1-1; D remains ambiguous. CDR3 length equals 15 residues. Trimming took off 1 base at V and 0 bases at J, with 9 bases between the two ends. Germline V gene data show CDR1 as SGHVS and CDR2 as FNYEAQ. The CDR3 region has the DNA TGTGCCAGCAGCTTAGGCCAGATCATGAACACTGAAGCTTTCTTT. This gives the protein CASSLGQIMNTEAFF. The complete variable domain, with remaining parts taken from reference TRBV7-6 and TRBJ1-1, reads GAGVSQSPRYKVTKRGQDVALRCDPISGHVSLYWYRQALGQGPEFLTYFNYEAQQDKSGLPNDRFSAERPEGSISTLTIQRTEQRDSAMYRCASSLGQIMNTEAFFGQGTRLTVV.

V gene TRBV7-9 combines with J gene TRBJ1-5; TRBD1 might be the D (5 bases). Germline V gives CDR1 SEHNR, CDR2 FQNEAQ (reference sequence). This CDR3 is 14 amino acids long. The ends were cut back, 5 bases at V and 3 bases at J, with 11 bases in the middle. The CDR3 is CASSPPGANQPQHF. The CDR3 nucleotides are TGTGCCAGCAGCCCACCCGGGGCCAATCAGCCCCAGCATTTT.

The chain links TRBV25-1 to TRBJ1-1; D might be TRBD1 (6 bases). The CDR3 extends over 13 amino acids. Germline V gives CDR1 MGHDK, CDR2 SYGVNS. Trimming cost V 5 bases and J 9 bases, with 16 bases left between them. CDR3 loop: CASSPGQTMKAFF. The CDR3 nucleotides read TGTGCCAGCAGTCCGGGACAAACCATGAAAGCTTTCTTT.

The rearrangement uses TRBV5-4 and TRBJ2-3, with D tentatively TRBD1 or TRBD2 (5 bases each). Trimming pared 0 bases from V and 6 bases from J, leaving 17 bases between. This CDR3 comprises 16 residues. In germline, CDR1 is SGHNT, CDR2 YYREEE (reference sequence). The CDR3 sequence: CASSLELRGDLDTQYF. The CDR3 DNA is TGTGCCAGCAGCTTGGAATTAAGGGGAGATCTCGATACGCAGTATTTT.

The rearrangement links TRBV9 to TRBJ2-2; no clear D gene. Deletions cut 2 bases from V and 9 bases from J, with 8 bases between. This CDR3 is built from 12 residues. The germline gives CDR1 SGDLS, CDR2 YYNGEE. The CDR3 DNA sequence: TGTGCCAGCAGCGTTGGACCCCGGGAGCTGTTTTTT. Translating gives CASSVGPRELFF.

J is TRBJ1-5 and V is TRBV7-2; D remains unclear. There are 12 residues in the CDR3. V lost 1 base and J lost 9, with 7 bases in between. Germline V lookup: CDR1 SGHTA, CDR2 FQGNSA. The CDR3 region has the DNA TGTGCCAGCAGCTTAGGGGTGGGGCCCCAGCATTTT. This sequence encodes CASSLGVGPQHF.

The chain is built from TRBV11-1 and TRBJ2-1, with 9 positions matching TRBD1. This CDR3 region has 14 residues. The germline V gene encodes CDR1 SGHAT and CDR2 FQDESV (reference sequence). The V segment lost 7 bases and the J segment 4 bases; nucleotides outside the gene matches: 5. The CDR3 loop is CASKPGQGYNEQFF. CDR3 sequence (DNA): TGTGCCAGCAAACCGGGACAGGGTTACAATGAGCAGTTCTTC.

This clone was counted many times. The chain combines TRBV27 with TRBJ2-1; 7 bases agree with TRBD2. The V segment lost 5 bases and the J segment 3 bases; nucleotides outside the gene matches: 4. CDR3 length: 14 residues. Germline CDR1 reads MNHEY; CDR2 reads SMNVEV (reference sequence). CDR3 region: CASSPSGLYNEQFF. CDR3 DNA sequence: TGTGCCAGCAGTCCTAGCGGTCTCTACAATGAGCAGTTCTTC.

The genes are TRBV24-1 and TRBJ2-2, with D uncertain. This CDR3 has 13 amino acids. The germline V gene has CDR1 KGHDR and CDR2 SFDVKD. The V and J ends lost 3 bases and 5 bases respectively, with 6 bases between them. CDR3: CATSDGLTGELFF. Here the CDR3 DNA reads TGTGCCACCAGTGATGGGTTGACCGGGGAGCTGTTTTTT.

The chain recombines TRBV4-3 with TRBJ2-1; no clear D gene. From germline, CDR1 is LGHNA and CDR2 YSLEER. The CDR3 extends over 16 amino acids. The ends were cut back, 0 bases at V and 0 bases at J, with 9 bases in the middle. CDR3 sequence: CASSQEIGHSYNEQFF. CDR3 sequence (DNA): TGCGCCAGCAGCCAAGAGATCGGCCACTCCTACAATGAGCAGTTCTTC.

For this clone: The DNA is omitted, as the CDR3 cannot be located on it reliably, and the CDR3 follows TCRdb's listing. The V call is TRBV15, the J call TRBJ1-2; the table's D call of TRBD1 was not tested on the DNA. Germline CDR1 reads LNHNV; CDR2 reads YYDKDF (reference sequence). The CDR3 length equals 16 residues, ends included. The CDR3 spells CATSRSRDRDVHLRFF.

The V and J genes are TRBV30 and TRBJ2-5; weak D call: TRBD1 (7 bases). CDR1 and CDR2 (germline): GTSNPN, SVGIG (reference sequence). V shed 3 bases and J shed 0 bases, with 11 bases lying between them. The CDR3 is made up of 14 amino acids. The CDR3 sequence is CAWSRGTDQETQYF. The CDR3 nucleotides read TGTGCCTGGAGCCGCGGGACAGACCAAGAGACCCAGTACTTC.

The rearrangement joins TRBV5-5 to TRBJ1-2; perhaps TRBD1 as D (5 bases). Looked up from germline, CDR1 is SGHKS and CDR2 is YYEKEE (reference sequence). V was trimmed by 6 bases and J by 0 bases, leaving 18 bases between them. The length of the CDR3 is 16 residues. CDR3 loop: CASTPLAQGSNYGYTF. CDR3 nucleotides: TGTGCCAGCACTCCGCTCGCCCAGGGATCTAACTATGGCTACACCTTC.

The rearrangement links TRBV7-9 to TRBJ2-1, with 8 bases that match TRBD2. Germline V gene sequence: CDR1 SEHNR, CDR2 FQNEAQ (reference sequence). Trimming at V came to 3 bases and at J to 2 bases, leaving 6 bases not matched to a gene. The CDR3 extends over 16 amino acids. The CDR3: CASSFTSGLPYNEQFF. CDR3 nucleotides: TGTGCCAGCAGCTTTACTAGCGGCCTTCCCTACAATGAGCAGTTCTTC.